This T cell receptor beta chain was documented in a study of blood T cells in healthy people across ages. Study-level findings and limits: Older individuals had lower TCR beta diversity per million T cells (the decline was roughly linear). When set beside aged donors, long-lived donors presented more naive CD4+ cells and higher diversity. Naive and antigen-experienced cells could not be conclusively compared, given unsorted PBMCs.

The germline gives CDR1 SEHNR, CDR2 FQNEAQ (reference sequence). The CDR3 loop spans 18 amino acids. V gave up 0 bases and J gave up 1 base, with 15 bases separating them. Next came a second PCR, run for about 6 to 12 cycles, which used a sample-barcoded 5' primer along with a J-beta primer mix. Each single sample gave us at least 2.5 million CDR3-containing paired-end reads. MiXCR, run by TCRdb on the 5' RACE reads, gives a single entry per CDR3 protein. The sample holds more than 650,000 distinct CDR3 sequences, approximately 21% seen once. Concerning this clonotype: No antigen is known for it.

This chain links TRBV7-9 with TRBJ2-2; the D is unclear. This TCR was sampled from an older man in good health. The sample was blood. The CDR3 bases are TGTGCCAGCAGCTTAGCGCTCTCTCGAGACCTGAACACCGGGGAGCTGTTTTTT. Its translation: CASSLALSRDLNTGELFF.